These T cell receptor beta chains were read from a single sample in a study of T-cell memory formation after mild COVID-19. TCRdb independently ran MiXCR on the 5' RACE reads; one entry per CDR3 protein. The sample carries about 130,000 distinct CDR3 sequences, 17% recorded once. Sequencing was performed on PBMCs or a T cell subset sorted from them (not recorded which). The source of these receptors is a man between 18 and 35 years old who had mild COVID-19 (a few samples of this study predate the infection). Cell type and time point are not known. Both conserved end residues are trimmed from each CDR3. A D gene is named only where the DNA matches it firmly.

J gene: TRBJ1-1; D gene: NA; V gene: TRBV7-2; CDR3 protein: ASSLTPDREAF
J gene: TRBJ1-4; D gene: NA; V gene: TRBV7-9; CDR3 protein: ASSLQGLNEKLF
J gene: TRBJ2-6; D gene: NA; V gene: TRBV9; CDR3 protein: ASSVGGRSGANVLT
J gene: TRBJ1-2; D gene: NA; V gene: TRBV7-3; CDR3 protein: ASSPGAGRSGYT
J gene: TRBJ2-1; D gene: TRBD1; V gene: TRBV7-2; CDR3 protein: ASSSGQSINNEQF
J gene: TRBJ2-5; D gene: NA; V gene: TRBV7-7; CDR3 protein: ASSLGGRGETQY
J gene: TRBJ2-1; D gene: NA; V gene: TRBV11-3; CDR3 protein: ASSLETSSYNEQF
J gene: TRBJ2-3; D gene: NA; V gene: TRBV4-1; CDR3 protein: ASSLTRTDTQY
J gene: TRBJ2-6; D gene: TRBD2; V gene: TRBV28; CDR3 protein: ASTPSSGGYSGANVLT
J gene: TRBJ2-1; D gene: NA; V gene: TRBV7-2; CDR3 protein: ASSLTFASYNEQF
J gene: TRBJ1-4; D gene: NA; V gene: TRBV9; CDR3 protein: ASSLEPTTNEKLF
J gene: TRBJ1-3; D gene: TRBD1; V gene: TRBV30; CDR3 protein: ALTGPGNTIY
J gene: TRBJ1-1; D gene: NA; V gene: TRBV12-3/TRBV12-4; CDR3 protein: ASSFDLGRVAF
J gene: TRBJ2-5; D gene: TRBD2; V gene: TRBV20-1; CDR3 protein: SAAGERIQETQY
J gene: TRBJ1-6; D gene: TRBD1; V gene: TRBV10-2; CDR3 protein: ASSDRTGNSPLH
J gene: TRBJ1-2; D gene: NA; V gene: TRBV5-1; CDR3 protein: ASSSAQGDYGYT
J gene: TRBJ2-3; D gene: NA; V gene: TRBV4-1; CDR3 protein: ASSQVLIGGAADTQY
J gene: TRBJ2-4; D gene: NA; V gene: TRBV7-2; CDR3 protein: ASSSPGAPAYIQY
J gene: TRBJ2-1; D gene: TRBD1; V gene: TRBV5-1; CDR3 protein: ASSLRGQGDEQF
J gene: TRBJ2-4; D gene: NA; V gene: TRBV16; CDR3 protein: ASSQVGDSKNIQY
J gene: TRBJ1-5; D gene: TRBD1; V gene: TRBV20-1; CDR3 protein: SARDSQNQPQH
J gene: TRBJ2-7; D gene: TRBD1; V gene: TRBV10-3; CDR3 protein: AISAGTGPRPYEQY
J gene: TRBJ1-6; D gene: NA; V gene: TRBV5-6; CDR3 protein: ASSRFQGSDSPLH
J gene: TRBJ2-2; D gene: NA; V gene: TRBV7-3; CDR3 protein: ASSPRYGGELF
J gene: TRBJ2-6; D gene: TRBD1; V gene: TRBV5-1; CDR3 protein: ASSLAGTGGSGANVLT
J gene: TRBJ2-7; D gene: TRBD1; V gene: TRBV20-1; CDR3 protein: SARRGQTYEQY
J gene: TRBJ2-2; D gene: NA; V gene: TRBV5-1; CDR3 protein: ASSLAPGADGELF
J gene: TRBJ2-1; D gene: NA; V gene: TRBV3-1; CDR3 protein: ASGPRTNEQF
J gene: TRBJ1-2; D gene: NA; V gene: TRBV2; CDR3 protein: ASSVDGRFGYT
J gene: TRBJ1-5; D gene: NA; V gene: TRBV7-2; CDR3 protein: ASSPRGSQPQH
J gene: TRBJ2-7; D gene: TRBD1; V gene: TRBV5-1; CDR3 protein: ASSLAPGQGTYEQY
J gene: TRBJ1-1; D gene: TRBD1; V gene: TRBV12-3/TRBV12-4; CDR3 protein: ASGETGGRAF
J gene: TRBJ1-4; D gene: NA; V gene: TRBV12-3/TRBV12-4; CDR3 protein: ASSLGRTSEKLF
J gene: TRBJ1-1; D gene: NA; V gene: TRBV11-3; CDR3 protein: ASSLGGGDTEAF
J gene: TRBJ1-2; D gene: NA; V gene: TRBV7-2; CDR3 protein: ASSLGRGGNSGYT
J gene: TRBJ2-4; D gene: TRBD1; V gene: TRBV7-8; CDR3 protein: ASSSGGDPAKNIQY
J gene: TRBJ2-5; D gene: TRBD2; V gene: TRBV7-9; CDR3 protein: ASSAGLRGGETQY
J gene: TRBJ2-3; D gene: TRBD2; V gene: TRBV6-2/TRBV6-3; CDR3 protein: ASSYTPGGGAADTQY
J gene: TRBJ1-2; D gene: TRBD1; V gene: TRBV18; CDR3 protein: ASSLAGGQNTYGYT